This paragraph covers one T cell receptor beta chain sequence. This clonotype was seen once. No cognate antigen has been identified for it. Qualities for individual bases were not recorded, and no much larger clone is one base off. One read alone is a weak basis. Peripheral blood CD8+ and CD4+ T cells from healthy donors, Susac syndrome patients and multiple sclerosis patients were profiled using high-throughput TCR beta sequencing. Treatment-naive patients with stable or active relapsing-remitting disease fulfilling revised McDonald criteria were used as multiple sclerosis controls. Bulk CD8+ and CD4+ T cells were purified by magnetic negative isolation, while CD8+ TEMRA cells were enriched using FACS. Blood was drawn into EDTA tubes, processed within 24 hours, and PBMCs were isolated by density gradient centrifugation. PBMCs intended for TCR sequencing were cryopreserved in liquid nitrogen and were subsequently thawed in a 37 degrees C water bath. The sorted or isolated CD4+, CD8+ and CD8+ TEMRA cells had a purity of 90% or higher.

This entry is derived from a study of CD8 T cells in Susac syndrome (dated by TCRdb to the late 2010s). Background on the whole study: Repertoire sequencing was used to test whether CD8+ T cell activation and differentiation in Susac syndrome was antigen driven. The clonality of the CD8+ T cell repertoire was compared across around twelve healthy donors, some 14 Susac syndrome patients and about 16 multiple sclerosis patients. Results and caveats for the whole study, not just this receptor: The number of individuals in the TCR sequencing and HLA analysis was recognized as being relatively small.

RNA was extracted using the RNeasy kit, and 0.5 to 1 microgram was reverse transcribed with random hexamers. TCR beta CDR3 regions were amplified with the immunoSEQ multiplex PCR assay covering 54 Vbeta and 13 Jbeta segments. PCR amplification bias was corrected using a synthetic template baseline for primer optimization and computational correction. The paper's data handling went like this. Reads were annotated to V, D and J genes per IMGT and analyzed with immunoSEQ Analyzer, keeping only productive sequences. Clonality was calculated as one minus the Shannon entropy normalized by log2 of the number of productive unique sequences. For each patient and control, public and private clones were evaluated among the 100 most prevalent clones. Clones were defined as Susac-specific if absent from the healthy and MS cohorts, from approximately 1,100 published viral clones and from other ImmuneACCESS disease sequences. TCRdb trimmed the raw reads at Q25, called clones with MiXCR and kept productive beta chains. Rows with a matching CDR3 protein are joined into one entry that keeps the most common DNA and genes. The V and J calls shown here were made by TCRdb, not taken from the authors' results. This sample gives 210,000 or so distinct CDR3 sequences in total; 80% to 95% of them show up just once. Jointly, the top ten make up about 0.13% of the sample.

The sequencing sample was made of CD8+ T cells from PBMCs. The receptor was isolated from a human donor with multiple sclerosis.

The base sequence is TGTGCCACCAGTGATCCGAACTCGTCCGAGCAGTTCTTC. Its amino acids are CATSDPNSSEQFF. Rearrangement joined TRBV24-1 to TRBJ2-1; the D gene assignment is ambiguous. Via the germline V gene, CDR1 is KGHDR and CDR2 SFDVKD. The germline ends are 12 bases apart after V is trimmed by 3 bases and J by 10 bases. From cysteine to phenylalanine, the CDR3 is 13 amino acids long. CDR3 DNA only is kept here, 39 bases in frame from base 1.